The 31 T cell receptor beta chains below were found in one sample sequenced in a study of CD8+ T cells in alopecia areata. Peripheral blood samples and lesional scalp punch biopsies were obtained from alopecia areata patients. Once RNA had been extracted, it was reverse transcribed into cDNA to act as the sequencing template. TCRdb's table, derived via immunoSEQ multiplex PCR, lists solely in-frame clones and lacks some. This table has 10,000 to 15,000 clones, roughly 56% appearing once. The sample consisted of skin. The receptors derive from a human donor with alopecia areata.

This clone has only one observation. This sequence joins TRBV6-5 and TRBJ2-7; 9 nucleotides line up with TRBD1. The CDR3 has 15 residues. Looked up from germline, CDR1 is MNHEY and CDR2 is SVGAGI. The ends lost 6 bases at V and 3 bases at J; junction bases unmatched: 9. The CDR3 loop reads CASSLTGTGIYEQYF. CDR3 bases: TGTGCCAGCAGCCTTACCGGGACAGGGATCTACGAGCAGTACTTC.

DNA of the CDR3: TGTGCCAGCAGCAAGCGACAGGGGAAGAGTGTAGAGACCCAGTACTTC. This gives the protein CASSKRQGKSVETQYF. This chain uses TRBV5-6 with TRBJ2-5, with 8 bases fitting TRBD1. J lost 4 bases, V lost 4 bases, and 12 bases had no gene match. The CDR3 totals 16 residues. CDR1 is SGHDT and CDR2 is YYEEEE in the germline V gene.

The rearrangement links TRBV2 to TRBJ2-7, with D possibly TRBD2 on 5 matching bases. Trimming stripped 7 bases from V and 8 bases from J, with 18 bases between. The V gene's germline CDR1 is SNHLY and CDR2 FYNNEI. The CDR3 spans 13 residues. The CDR3 reads CASIGLAKKKQYF. The CDR3 region has the DNA TGTGCCAGCATCGGTCTAGCTAAGAAAAAGCAGTACTTC. The variable domain in full, completed from reference TRBV2 and TRBJ2-7, reads EPEVTQTPSHQVTQMGQEVILRCVPISNHLYFYWYRQILGQKVEFLVSFYNNEISEKSEIFDDQFSVERPDGSNFTLKIRSTKLEDSAMYFCASIGLAKKKQYFGPGTRLTVT.

Comment on this clone: At one boundary the junction diverges from the germline segment, which might be a read error. This same CDR3 is encoded by further DNA sequences in the sample. The chain joins TRBV28 to TRBJ2-4, with no clear D. CDR3 length: 14 amino acids. Germline CDR1 and CDR2: MDHEN and SYDVKM. The DNA of the CDR3 is TGCGCCAGCAGTTTATATGGACGGAAAAACATTCAGTACTTC. This translates into CASSLYGRKNIQYF.

This chain links TRBV5-1 with TRBJ2-7, with 8 positions matching TRBD2. This CDR3 is 14 amino acids long. V gave up 0 bases and J gave up 5 bases; unmatched junction bases: 4. From germline, CDR1 is SGHRS and CDR2 YFSETQ. The CDR3 loop reads CASSLDGRAHEQYF. Written as DNA, the CDR3 is TGCGCCAGCAGCTTGGACGGGAGGGCCCACGAGCAGTACTTC.

The rearrangement links TRBV18 to TRBJ2-5; D is perhaps TRBD2 (6 bases). The J call could be wrong; TRBJ2-7 is a better fit for the DNA end. Germline values: CDR1 KGHSH, CDR2 LQKENI. This CDR3 has 16 residues. Here the CDR3 reads CASSPLGTPSSYEQYF. The CDR3 region has the DNA TGTGCCAGCTCACCACTAGGGACTCCAAGCTCCTACGAGCAGTACTTC.

The genes are TRBV7-2 and TRBJ1-2; 8 nucleotides agree with TRBD1. Germline V gene sequence: CDR1 SGHTA, CDR2 FQGNSA. There are 14 residues in the CDR3. V lost 1 base, J lost 2 bases, and 0 bases stayed unmatched. In nucleotides, the CDR3 is TGTGCCAGCAGCTTAGGACAGGGGAACTATGGCTACACCTTC. Protein product: CASSLGQGNYGYTF.

V usage is TRBV7-8 and J usage is TRBJ1-5; D gene ambiguous. Germline-derived CDR1 and CDR2 are SGHVS and FQNEAQ. The germline V and J ends were trimmed by 5 bases and 0 bases, with 8 bases remaining between them. This CDR3 is built from 14 residues. CDR3 DNA: TGTGCCAGCAGCCCGGGGTATAGCAATCAGCCCCAGCATTTT. Encoded protein: CASSPGYSNQPQHF. Looking up the rest from reference TRBV7-8 and TRBJ1-5 gives the full variable domain: GAGVSQSPRYKVAKRGQDVALRCDPISGHVSLFWYQQALGQGPEFLTYFQNEAQLDKSGLPSDRFFAERPEGSVSTLKIQRTQQEDSAVYLCASSPGYSNQPQHFGDGTRLSIL.

This chain links TRBV7-2 with TRBJ1-5; D is possibly TRBD1 (6 bases). V gave up 3 bases and J gave up 6 bases, with 12 bases separating them. Looked up from germline, CDR1 is SGHTA and CDR2 is FQGNSA. This CDR3 has 14 amino acids. The chain's CDR3 is CASSLGGPAQPQHF. The CDR3 nucleotides are TGTGCCAGCAGCTTGGGGGGGCCGGCTCAGCCCCAGCATTTT.

This sequence joins TRBV7-2 and TRBJ2-5; 8 bases agree with TRBD2. After removal of 5 bases from V and 11 bases from J, the junction contained 13 bases not matched to a gene. The germline gives CDR1 SGHTA, CDR2 FQGNSA. This CDR3 spans 14 amino acids. For the CDR3, the DNA is TGTGCCAGCAGCCAACGGAGCCCCGGGGGGGAGCAGTACTTC. Translated: CASSQRSPGGEQYF.

The rearrangement links TRBV7-9 to TRBJ2-7, with a possible D match to TRBD1 (6 bases). CDR1 is SEHNR and CDR2 is FQNEAQ in the germline V gene (reference sequence). The CDR3 totals 15 residues. V dropped 5 bases and J dropped 5 bases, with 19 bases sitting between them. CDR3 residues: CASSAGDLYEHEQYF. The CDR3, as DNA: TGTGCCAGCAGCGCAGGGGACCTATATGAGCACGAGCAGTACTTC.

This clone has just a few counts. The V call is TRBV7-2, the J call TRBJ2-1; D may be TRBD1 (6 bases). Trimming removed 3 bases from V and 8 bases from J, with 17 bases in between. This CDR3 region has 15 residues. Germline CDR1 is SGHTA and CDR2 is FQGNSA. The CDR3 protein is CASSFTRDIGDEQFF. CDR3 nucleotides: TGTGCCAGCAGCTTCACCCGGGACATTGGCGATGAGCAGTTCTTC. Full variable domain (rest looked up from reference TRBV7-2 and TRBJ2-1): GAGVSQSPSNKVTEKGKDVELRCDPISGHTALYWYRQSLGQGLEFLIYFQGNSAPDKSGLPSDRFSAERTGGSVSTLTIQRTQQEDSAVYLCASSFTRDIGDEQFFGPGTRLTVL.

This clone was seen a handful of times. V is TRBV7-6 and J is TRBJ2-3; TRBD2 matches 10 bases. The CDR3 has 17 residues. The trim removed 4 bases at V and 0 bases at J, leaving 7 bases unmatched. Germline assignment: CDR1 SGHVS and CDR2 FNYEAQ. The CDR3 protein is CASSSGASGRSTDTQYF. DNA of the CDR3: TGTGCCAGCAGCTCCGGGGCTAGCGGGAGAAGCACAGATACGCAGTATTTT.

CDR3 in amino acids: CASSQLMGATDTQYF. The CDR3 nucleotides read TGCGCCAGCAGCCAATTGATGGGGGCGACAGATACGCAGTATTTT. The rearrangement links TRBV4-3 to TRBJ2-3; D might be TRBD1 (6 bases). V was shortened by 2 bases and J by 3 bases, with 12 bases between the two germline ends. This CDR3 is 15 amino acids long. The germline V gene has CDR1 LGHNA and CDR2 YSLEER.

Of note for this clone: A junction boundary mismatches the germline segment, possibly from a read error. The sample has other DNA sequences that encode this CDR3 too. The CDR3 bases are TGTGCCAGCAGCTTAGCGAAAGGGACAAACTACGAGCAGTACTTT. It specifies CASSLAKGTNYEQYF. V usage is TRBV7-8 and J usage is TRBJ2-7; tentative D call: TRBD1 (6 bases). CDR1 and CDR2 from the germline V gene are SGHVS and FQNEAQ. The CDR3 sequence is 15 residues long. The full variable domain, completed using reference TRBV7-8 and TRBJ2-7, is GAGVSQSPRYKVAKRGQDVALRCDPISGHVSLFWYQQALGQGPEFLTYFQNEAQLDKSGLPSDRFFAERPEGSVSTLKIQRTQQEDSAVYLCASSLAKGTNYEQYFGPGTRLTVT.

This clone occurred a few times. This chain links TRBV7-2 with TRBJ2-7, with D hard to call. The germline V and J ends were trimmed by 5 bases and 2 bases, with 16 bases remaining between them. Germline V gene data show CDR1 as SGHTA and CDR2 as FQGNSA. CDR3 length: 15 residues. CDR3 coding DNA: TGTGCCAGCAGCAGAGGTGGGGTCTCAACCTACGAGCAGTACTTC. It yields the protein CASSRGGVSTYEQYF.

The V and J genes are TRBV19 and TRBJ2-7; TRBD1 is a possible D gene (5 bases). Germline CDR1 reads LNHDA; CDR2 reads SQIVND (reference sequence). The CDR3 is made up of 13 amino acids. V was clipped by 7 bases and J by 6 bases, with 16 bases between them. The CDR3 sequence is CASKGQPTFEQYF. The CDR3 DNA reads as TGTGCCAGTAAGGGGCAGCCAACGTTCGAGCAGTACTTC.

On this clone itself: The sample has other DNA sequences that encode this CDR3 too. The J gene is TRBJ2-5, the V gene TRBV7-8, with 12 bases matching TRBD2. This CDR3 comprises 15 residues. CDR1 and CDR2 (germline): SGHVS, FQNEAQ. The ends lost 3 bases at V and 4 bases at J; junction bases unmatched: 3. The DNA for the CDR3 is TGTGCCAGCAGCTTGACTAGCGGGAGTCGAGAGACCCAGTACTTC. Its protein is CASSLTSGSRETQYF.

The V and J genes are TRBV29-1 and TRBJ1-1; 9 bases are shared with TRBD1. Germline V gene data show CDR1 as SQVTM and CDR2 as ANQGSEA. The CDR3 consists of 12 residues. The V and J ends lost 6 bases and 5 bases, in that order; junction bases with no gene match: 4. The CDR3 nucleotides read TGCAGCGTGGGGACAGGGAGTACTGAAGCTTTCTTT. Encoded protein: CSVGTGSTEAFF.

The chain joins TRBV7-3 to TRBJ2-1; D is ambiguous. The V end lost 5 bases, the J end lost 7 bases, and 12 bases lay between the germline ends. CDR3 length equals 13 residues. From germline, CDR1 is SGHTA and CDR2 FQGTGA. The CDR3 nucleotides read TGTGCCAGCAGCCCGCCCGTGATGAATGAGCAGTTCTTC. This gives the protein CASSPPVMNEQFF.

The chain joins TRBV4-1 to TRBJ2-2; 12 bases match TRBD1. The CDR3 contains 20 residues. Germline values: CDR1 MGHRA, CDR2 YSYEKL. V lost 2 bases, J lost 3 bases, and 13 bases stayed unmatched. Here the CDR3 reads CASSQFPGQGALPDTGELFF. The DNA for the CDR3 is TGCGCCAGCAGCCAATTTCCGGGACAGGGGGCTCTTCCGGACACCGGGGAGCTGTTTTTT.

The chain has TRBV7-2 and TRBJ2-5; a weak D match, TRBD2 (5 bases). In germline, CDR1 is SGHTA, CDR2 FQGNSA. Trimming stripped 3 bases from V and 4 bases from J, with 6 bases between. The CDR3 contains 12 residues. CDR3: CASSFAGETQYF. In nucleotides, the CDR3 is TGTGCCAGCAGCTTTGCGGGAGAGACCCAGTACTTC.

This clone has only a few counts. The V gene is TRBV7-9, the J gene TRBJ2-7, with 8 bases aligning to TRBD1. The CDR3 is made up of 12 amino acids. Germline CDR1 reads SEHNR; CDR2 reads FQNEAQ (reference sequence). Trimming at V came to 5 bases and at J to 5 bases, leaving 2 bases not matched to a gene. This CDR3 is CASSQTGDEQYF. CDR3 DNA sequence: TGTGCCAGCAGCCAGACAGGGGACGAGCAGTACTTC.

The chain joins TRBV4-1 to TRBJ2-2; D uncertain. CDR3 size: 15 residues. V lost 0 bases and J 9 bases, leaving 14 bases between the germline ends. Germline CDR1 and CDR2: MGHRA and YSYEKL. The DNA for the CDR3 is TGCGCCAGCAGCCAAGATAATGGGGAAACCAGGGAGCTGTTTTTT. It encodes CASSQDNGETRELFF.

This sequence joins TRBV27 and TRBJ1-5; D uncertain. Between the trimmed V and J ends, which lost 2 bases and 3 bases, there was a span of 2 bases. CDR3 length equals 12 residues. From germline, CDR1 is MNHEY and CDR2 SMNVEV (reference sequence). DNA of the CDR3: TGTGCCAGCAGTTTAACCAATCAGCCCCAGCATTTT. Its translation is CASSLTNQPQHF.

The CDR3 loop reads CASSFTDRQTTGELFF. CDR3 bases: TGTGCCAGCAGTTTTACGGACAGACAAACCACCGGGGAGCTGTTTTTT. The J gene is TRBJ2-2, the V gene TRBV6-5, with D perhaps TRBD1 (6 bases). V was clipped by 4 bases and J by 4 bases, with 16 bases between them. There are 16 residues in the CDR3. Per the germline V gene, CDR1 is MNHEY and CDR2 is SVGAGI.

This clone appeared a few times. V usage is TRBV5-1 and J usage is TRBJ2-5; D is possibly TRBD2 (5 bases). Germline loops: CDR1 SGHRS, CDR2 YFSETQ. V lost 1 base and J lost 9, with 10 bases in between. This CDR3 is built from 12 residues. CDR3 DNA: TGCGCCAGCAGCTTGTCTCAGAGGGCCCAGTACTTC. It is translated as CASSLSQRAQYF.

The chain recombines TRBV6-5 with TRBJ2-2, with D hard to call. CDR1 is MNHEY and CDR2 is SVGAGI in the germline V gene. V was trimmed by 4 bases and J by 4 bases, leaving 4 bases between them. This CDR3 has 12 residues. CDR3 in amino acids: CASSFGTGELFF. The CDR3 region has the DNA TGTGCCAGCAGTTTTGGCACCGGGGAGCTGTTTTTT.

V and J are TRBV6-6 and TRBJ2-5; D gene unclear. The germline gives CDR1 MNHNY, CDR2 SVGAGI (reference sequence). The ends were cut back, 3 bases at V and 2 bases at J, with 7 bases in the middle. CDR3 length: 13 amino acids. CDR3 DNA sequence: TGTGCCAGCAGTTATATGGGGCAAGAGACCCAGTACTTC. As protein: CASSYMGQETQYF.

This clone was counted between two and nine times. This sequence joins TRBV2 and TRBJ2-7; maybe TRBD2 (6 bases). The ends were cut back, 6 bases at V and 6 bases at J, with 15 bases in the middle. Germline loops: CDR1 SNHLY, CDR2 FYNNEI. CDR3 length: 13 amino acids. The CDR3 region is CASSPGPGGEQYF. CDR3 sequence (DNA): TGTGCCAGCAGCCCCGGGCCCGGGGGCGAGCAGTACTTC.

This clone turned up a few times. The V gene is TRBV7-6, the J gene TRBJ2-1, with D possibly being TRBD1 (6 bases). This CDR3 is 14 amino acids long. CDR1 SGHVS and CDR2 FNYEAQ come from the germline V gene. Trimming took off 5 bases at V and 6 bases at J, with 14 bases between the two ends. The CDR3 DNA is TGTGCCAGCAGCACACTACAGGGTCCCAATGAGCAGTTCTTC. Its translation: CASSTLQGPNEQFF.